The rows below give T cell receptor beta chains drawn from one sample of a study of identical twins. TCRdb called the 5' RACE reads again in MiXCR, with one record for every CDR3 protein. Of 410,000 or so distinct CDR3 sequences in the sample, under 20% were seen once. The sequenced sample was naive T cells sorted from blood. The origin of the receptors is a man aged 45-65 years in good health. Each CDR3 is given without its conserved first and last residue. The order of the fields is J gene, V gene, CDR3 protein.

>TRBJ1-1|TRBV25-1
ATAELRAGPTEAF
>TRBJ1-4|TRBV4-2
ASSQGETGESEKLF
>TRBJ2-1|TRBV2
ASSVERGEQF
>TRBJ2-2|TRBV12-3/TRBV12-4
ASSTTTGGRETGELF
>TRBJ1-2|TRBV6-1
ASTRTGGTYGYT
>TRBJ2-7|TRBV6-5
ASSYSEAGTYEQY
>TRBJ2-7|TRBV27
ASSFATGGNEQY
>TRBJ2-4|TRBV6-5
ASSYSPGGTSKNIQY
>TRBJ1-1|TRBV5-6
ASSPWTGEYTEAF
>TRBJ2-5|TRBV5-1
ASRLEETQY
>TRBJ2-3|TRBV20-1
SARDLGGISDTQY
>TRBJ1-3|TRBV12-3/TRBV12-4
ASSRDSYSGNTIY
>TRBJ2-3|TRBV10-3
AIRSDRPTDTQY
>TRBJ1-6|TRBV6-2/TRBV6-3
ASSYSIRFSPLH
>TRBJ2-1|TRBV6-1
ASSERVINEQF
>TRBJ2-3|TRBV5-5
ASSSTSGTQY
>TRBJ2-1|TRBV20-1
SARVSAAGHYNEQF
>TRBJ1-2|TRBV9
ASSGQGAMDGYT
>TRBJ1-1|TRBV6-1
ASSADILNTEAF
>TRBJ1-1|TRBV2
ASSEAKVNTEAF
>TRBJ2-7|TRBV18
ASTGLADGYEQY
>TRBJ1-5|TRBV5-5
ASSTDGKNQPQH
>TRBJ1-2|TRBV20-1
SARTWTMNYGYT
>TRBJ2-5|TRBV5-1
ASSFEQFGYQETQY
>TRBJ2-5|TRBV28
ASSFSLETQY
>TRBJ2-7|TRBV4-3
ASSPRTAPTEQY
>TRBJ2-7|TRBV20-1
SAKDRGGSYEQY
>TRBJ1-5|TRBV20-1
SATYSNQPQH
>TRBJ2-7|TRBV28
ASSFEGTYEQY
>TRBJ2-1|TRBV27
ASKSTGGGLNEQF
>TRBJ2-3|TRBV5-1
ASSFIAGGSDTQY
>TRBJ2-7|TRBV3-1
ASSQDQETSFYEQY
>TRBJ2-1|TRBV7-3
ASSLKRVTSGTTRAYNEQF
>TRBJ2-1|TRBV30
AWTTSGMGEQF
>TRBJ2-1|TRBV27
ASSFGQGEGEQF
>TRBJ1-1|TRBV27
ASSSGATEAF
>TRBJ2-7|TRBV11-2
ASSFWGQGDYEQY
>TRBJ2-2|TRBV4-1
ASSNGQGVTGELF
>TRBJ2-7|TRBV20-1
SANPGTSGFYEQY
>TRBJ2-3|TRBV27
ASSSPQLAGVTDTQY
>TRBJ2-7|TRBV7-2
ASTLRGRAGDEQY
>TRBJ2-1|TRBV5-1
ASSLDLLGPNNEQF
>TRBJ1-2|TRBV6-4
ASSDPGQPRATNYGYT
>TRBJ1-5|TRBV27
ASSKTGVSNQPQH
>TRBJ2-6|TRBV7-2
ASSYGVSGANVLT
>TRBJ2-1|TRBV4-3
ASSQDGTSFNEQF
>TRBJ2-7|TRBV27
ASSFIGTGTYEQY
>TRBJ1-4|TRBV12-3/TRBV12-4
ASSFWGIHEKLF
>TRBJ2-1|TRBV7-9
ASSLVGAGEYNEQF
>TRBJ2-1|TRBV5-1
ARTRQGAGNWSYNEQF
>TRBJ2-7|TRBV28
ASSLRGQRASYEQY
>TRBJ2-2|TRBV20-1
SARPDNTGELF
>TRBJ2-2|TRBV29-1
SVLSGTGANTGELF
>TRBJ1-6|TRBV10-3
AHRWTGDSPLH